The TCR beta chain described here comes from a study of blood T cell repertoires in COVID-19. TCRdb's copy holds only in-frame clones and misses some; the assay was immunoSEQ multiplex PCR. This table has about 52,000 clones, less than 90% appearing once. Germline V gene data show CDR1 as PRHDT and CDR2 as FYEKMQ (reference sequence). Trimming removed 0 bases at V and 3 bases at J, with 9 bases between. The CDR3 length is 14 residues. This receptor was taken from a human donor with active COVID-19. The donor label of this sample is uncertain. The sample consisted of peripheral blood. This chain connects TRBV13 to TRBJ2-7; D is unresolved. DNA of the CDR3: TGTGCCAGCAGCTTAGGCCTCTCACTCTACGAGCAGTACTTC. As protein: CASSLGLSLYEQYF.